The 16 T cell receptor beta chains presented below share a single source sample, sequenced in a study of graft-versus-host responses after intestinal transplantation. Data came from immunoSEQ multiplex PCR; TCRdb stores just in-frame clones and leaves some out. In the table there are about 38,000 clones, roughly four fifths of which are singletons. This specimen was PBMCs, taken 1070 days after transplant. The source of these receptors is a human patient who received an intestinal transplant, so some T cells may come from the graft donor.

As concerns this clone: Compared with germline, one end of the junction differs, possibly owing to a read error. The V and J genes are TRBV28 and TRBJ2-2; D gene unclear. This CDR3 is built from 13 residues. Germline loops: CDR1 MDHEN, CDR2 SYDVKM. CDR3 nucleotides: TGTGCCAGCGGTTTGCGTGGCACCGGGGAGCTGTTTTTT. Its protein is CASGLRGTGELFF.

The chain is built from TRBV5-4 and TRBJ1-1; TRBD1 agrees at 7 bases. CDR3 size: 14 residues. Trimming at V came to 5 bases and at J to 4 bases, leaving 8 bases not matched to a gene. CDR1 is SGHNT, CDR2 YYREEE, per germline (reference sequence). The CDR3 is CASSSTGFATEAFF. In DNA form, the CDR3 reads TGTGCCAGCAGTTCGACAGGGTTCGCCACTGAAGCTTTCTTT.

The rearrangement uses TRBV18 and TRBJ2-2; 11 bases match TRBD2. From germline, CDR1 is KGHSH and CDR2 LQKENI. J lost 2 bases, V lost 7 bases, and 3 bases had no gene match. This CDR3 is 15 amino acids long. CDR3 protein: CASFRLAGNTGELFF. The CDR3, as DNA: TGTGCCAGCTTCCGACTAGCGGGAAACACCGGGGAGCTGTTTTTT.

The chain uses TRBV25-1 and TRBJ1-2; 9 bases line up with TRBD1. The CDR3 contains 17 residues. The trim removed 7 bases at V and 0 bases at J, leaving 12 bases unmatched. The germline V gene encodes CDR1 MGHDK and CDR2 SYGVNS. CDR3 bases: TGTGCCAGCACCCTAAGGGGGACAGGGAGGGCTAACTATGGCTACACCTTC. It codes for CASTLRGTGRANYGYTF.

The gene calls are TRBV7-3 and TRBJ2-2; D ambiguous. The length of the CDR3 is 13 residues. The V gene lost 5 bases and the J gene lost 8 bases, with 12 bases spanning the gap. Germline-derived CDR1 and CDR2 are SGHTA and FQGTGA. The CDR3 sequence: CASSAGYGGELFF. The CDR3 nucleotides are TGTGCCAGCAGCGCTGGTTACGGTGGGGAGCTGTTTTTT. The full variable domain, its missing parts supplied by reference TRBV7-3 and TRBJ2-2, is GAGVSQTPSNKVTEKGKYVELRCDPISGHTALYWYRQSLGQGPEFLIYFQGTGAADDSGLPNDRFFAVRPEGSVSTLKIQRTERGDSAVYLCASSAGYGGELFFGEGSRLTVL.

The chain uses TRBV28 and TRBJ2-7, with 7 bases identical to TRBD2. CDR3 length: 14 amino acids. The V gene end was trimmed by 8 bases and the J gene end by 1 base; junction bases not matched to a gene: 8. Germline V lookup: CDR1 MDHEN, CDR2 SYDVKM. The CDR3 here is CASGGENGSYEQYF. The CDR3 coding sequence is TGTGCCAGCGGGGGGGAGAACGGATCCTACGAGCAGTACTTC. Full variable domain (remainder filled in from reference TRBV28 and TRBJ2-7): DVKVTQSSRYLVKRTGEKVFLECVQDMDHENMFWYRQDPGLGLRLIYFSYDVKMKEKGDIPEGYSVSREKKERFSLILESASTNQTSMYLCASGGENGSYEQYFGPGTRLTVT.

The rearrangement uses TRBV29-1 and TRBJ2-7; 10 bases map to TRBD1. Germline trimming cut 4 bases from V and 5 bases from J; bases unmatched to any gene: 5. CDR3 length equals 13 residues. The germline gives CDR1 SQVTM, CDR2 ANQGSEA. CDR3 region: CSVVVTGGDEQYF. The CDR3, as DNA: TGCAGCGTTGTTGTGACAGGGGGCGACGAGCAGTACTTC.

This clone appeared a single time. The chain is built from TRBV9 and TRBJ2-1; no clear D. The CDR3 totals 15 residues. CDR1 SGDLS and CDR2 YYNGEE come from the germline V gene. The germline V and J ends were trimmed by 0 bases and 0 bases, with 7 bases remaining between them. CDR3 DNA: TGTGCCAGCAGCGTAGAAGGTTACTCCTACAATGAGCAGTTCTTC. Translating it yields CASSVEGYSYNEQFF.

The chain couples TRBV6-5 to TRBJ1-1, with D unresolved. Trimming removed 8 bases at V and 0 bases at J, with 10 bases between. Germline V gene sequence: CDR1 MNHEY, CDR2 SVGAGI. The CDR3 length is 13 residues. The CDR3 is CASARKMNTEAFF. In nucleotides, the CDR3 is TGTGCCAGCGCTCGGAAGATGAACACTGAAGCTTTCTTT.

This clone has just a few counts. V and J are TRBV30 and TRBJ2-3, with D uncertain. The germline V and J ends were trimmed by 0 bases and 4 bases, with 5 bases remaining between them. The germline CDR1 and CDR2 sequences are GTSNPN and SVGIG (reference sequence). CDR3 length equals 12 residues. CDR3 protein: CAWSVTADTQYF. The CDR3 DNA reads as TGTGCCTGGAGTGTTACTGCAGATACGCAGTATTTT.

The table lists this clone with a few counts. The chain joins TRBV6-1 to TRBJ2-6; D gene ambiguous. The germline gives CDR1 MNHNS, CDR2 SASEGT. The length of the CDR3 is 15 residues. V shed 0 bases and J shed 1 base, with 4 bases lying between them. This CDR3 is CASSEARSGANVLTF. The CDR3 DNA follows: TGTGCCAGCAGTGAAGCGCGGTCTGGGGCCAACGTCCTGACTTTC.

The V gene is TRBV7-3, the J gene TRBJ2-1, with D possibly TRBD1 on 5 matching bases. CDR1 and CDR2 from the germline V gene are SGHTA and FQGTGA. The CDR3 consists of 15 residues. The V and J ends lost 5 bases and 9 bases respectively, with 20 bases between them. CDR3 sequence: CASSAHRAQGGEQFF. The CDR3 DNA reads TGTGCCAGCAGCGCGCACCGCGCGCAGGGCGGTGAGCAGTTCTTC. The full variable domain, rest sourced from reference TRBV7-3 and TRBJ2-1, is GAGVSQTPSNKVTEKGKYVELRCDPISGHTALYWYRQSLGQGPEFLIYFQGTGAADDSGLPNDRFFAVRPEGSVSTLKIQRTERGDSAVYLCASSAHRAQGGEQFFGPGTRLTVL.

This chain links TRBV2 with TRBJ2-5; D is undetermined. Germline loops: CDR1 SNHLY, CDR2 FYNNEI. With 4 bases removed from V and 1 base from J, the gap between germline ends came to 16 bases. This CDR3 is 16 amino acids long. CDR3 nucleotide sequence: TGTGCCAGCAGTGTTCCCGACGGACCATCCCAAGAGACCCAGTACTTC. Its translation: CASSVPDGPSQETQYF.

The chain is built from TRBV5-5 and TRBJ1-1, with D possibly TRBD1 on 6 matching bases. Deletions cut 3 bases from V and 3 bases from J, with 15 bases between. The CDR3 has 15 amino acids. The germline CDR1 and CDR2 sequences are SGHKS and YYEKEE (reference sequence). The CDR3 reads CASSSITGSHTEAFF. The CDR3 DNA reads TGTGCCAGCAGCTCAATTACAGGGAGCCACACTGAAGCTTTCTTT.

V gene TRBV5-6 combines with J gene TRBJ2-4; D is tentatively TRBD1 or TRBD2 (5 bases each). Germline V gene lookup returns CDR1 SGHDT and CDR2 YYEEEE. The V gene lost 1 base and the J gene lost 1 base, with 12 bases spanning the gap. The CDR3 consists of 16 residues. The CDR3 sequence is CASSLPGGSAKNIQYF. CDR3 bases: TGTGCCAGCAGCTTGCCTGGGGGTAGCGCCAAAAACATTCAGTACTTC.

The chain carries TRBV7-9 and TRBJ2-3; the match to TRBD1 covers 7 bases. CDR1 and CDR2 (germline): SEHNR, FQNEAQ (reference sequence). This CDR3 has 15 amino acids. V shed 2 bases, J shed 6 bases, and the junction held 8 bases outside the gene matches. CDR3 sequence reads: CASSLPQGLLDTQYF. CDR3 nucleotides: TGTGCCAGCAGCTTACCACAGGGGTTGCTGGATACGCAGTATTTT. The full variable domain, completed using reference TRBV7-9 and TRBJ2-3, is DTGVSQNPRHKITKRGQNVTFRCDPISEHNRLYWYRQTLGQGPEFLTYFQNEAQLEKSRLLSDRFSAERPKGSFSTLEIQRTEQGDSAMYLCASSLPQGLLDTQYFGPGTRLTVL.